The sequence of this T cell receptor (beta chain) was determined in a study of blood T cell dynamics during melanoma immunotherapy. Study in general: Standard first-line treatment here was pembrolizumab or nivolumab plus ipilimumab in metastatic melanoma. Points from the study as a whole: Clones driving repertoire changes may be melanoma-specific or general immune activation.

The CDR3 spans 15 residues. CDR1 and CDR2 (germline): SGHRS, YFSETQ. Notes on this clone: No antigen is known for it. One junction end does not reproduce the germline sequence, and a read error may be involved. This CDR3 is also generated by other DNA sequences in the sample.

The time point here: week 3, after first cycle of checkpoint inhibitor. Samples come from before therapy and from week 3 after the first blockade cycle. Patients had no prior systemic cancer treatment, immunosuppressants or other active cancers. Clones were sequenced by immunoSEQ multiplex PCR, and TCRdb holds only the in-frame ones, with some missing. The profile covers approximately 820 clones, with roughly nine tenths appearing a single time and around 10% taken by the ten largest. Source: cell-free DNA from blood, taken from a patient treated with checkpoint blockade. The TCR sequence derives from a human donor with melanoma. The genes are TRBV5-1 and TRBJ2-7; 12 nucleotides agree with TRBD2. CDR3 region: CASSSTGTSGSEQYF. CDR3 coding DNA: TGTGCCAGCAGCTCTACCGGGACTAGCGGGTCCGAGCAGTACTTC.